What follows are 18 T cell receptor beta chains derived from one specimen sequenced in a study of blood T cell repertoires in COVID-19. Assay used: immunoSEQ multiplex PCR; TCRdb lists only in-frame clones, some missing. In the table there are 200,000 to 250,000 clones, 70% to 90% of which are singletons. The sample taken for sequencing was peripheral blood. The receptors derive from a woman aged 18-29 years who had recovered from COVID-19.

This sequence joins TRBV4-2 and TRBJ1-2, with 9 bases that match TRBD1. V trimming: 3 bases; J trimming: 4 bases; junction bases outside the gene matches: 6. Germline CDR1 reads LGHNA; CDR2 reads YNFKEQ. CDR3 length: 15 residues. CDR3 protein: CASSQGQGSGYGYTF. The CDR3 DNA reads TGTGCCAGCAGCCAGGGACAGGGAAGCGGCTATGGCTACACCTTC.

This clone was observed once. The chain links TRBV6-5 to TRBJ1-4; 7 bases map to TRBD1. The germline V gene has CDR1 MNHEY and CDR2 SVGAGI. This CDR3 is built from 15 residues. V was pared by 2 bases and J by 4 bases, with 4 bases of the junction left unmatched. CDR3: CASSYLGGRNEKLFF. The DNA of the CDR3 is TGTGCCAGCAGTTACCTAGGGGGCCGTAATGAAAAACTGTTTTTT.

The gene calls are TRBV25-1 and TRBJ2-1, with 7 bases that match TRBD2. V trimming: 5 bases; J trimming: 8 bases; junction bases outside the gene matches: 9. This CDR3 contains 14 residues. CDR1 and CDR2 from the germline V gene are MGHDK and SYGVNS. The CDR3 DNA follows: TGTGCCAGCAGTTGGGGCGGGAGCCGCGATGAGCAGTTCTTC. Translating it yields CASSWGGSRDEQFF.

In this sample, this clone turned up once. CDR3 amino acids: CASSLRTGGGQETQYF. In DNA form, the CDR3 reads TGCGCCAGCAGTCTGAGGACAGGAGGGGGCCAAGAGACCCAGTACTTC. The V gene is TRBV10-1, the J gene TRBJ2-5; a weak D match, TRBD1 (7 bases). The CDR3 covers 16 residues. V was trimmed by 5 bases and J by 1 base, leaving 17 bases between them. Germline CDR1 is WNHNN and CDR2 is SYGVQD (reference sequence).

This chain connects TRBV10-3 to TRBJ1-2; D not resolved. V lost 6 bases and J 7 bases, leaving 12 bases between the germline ends. From germline, CDR1 is ENHRY and CDR2 SYGVKD. This CDR3 comprises 12 residues. CDR3 coding DNA: TGTGCCATCAGGGGCCGGGAGGCTGGCTACACCTTC. Translated, it gives CAIRGREAGYTF.

This clone appeared once. The genes are TRBV9 and TRBJ2-1; possibly TRBD2 for D (5 bases). V was clipped by 4 bases and J by 3 bases, with 17 bases between them. Germline V gene data show CDR1 as SGDLS and CDR2 as YYNGEE. This CDR3 has 16 amino acids. The chain's CDR3 is CASSSRATTDYNEQFF. For the CDR3, the DNA is TGTGCCAGCAGCTCGAGGGCGACTACCGACTACAATGAGCAGTTCTTC.

The chain has TRBV10-3 and TRBJ1-1, with D tentatively TRBD1 (5 bases). The V and J ends lost 0 bases and 6 bases respectively, with 11 bases between them. The CDR3 loop spans 14 amino acids. CDR1 ENHRY and CDR2 SYGVKD come from the germline V gene. CDR3 in amino acids: CAISESSTAPEAFF. The CDR3 DNA reads as TGTGCCATCAGTGAGTCGTCGACAGCCCCTGAAGCTTTCTTT.

The chain carries TRBV9 and TRBJ2-5, with 8 bases aligning to TRBD1. CDR1 is SGDLS and CDR2 is YYNGEE in the germline V gene. After removal of 0 bases from V and 2 bases from J, the junction contained 3 bases not matched to a gene. The CDR3 is made up of 15 amino acids. This CDR3 reads CASSVGRGRQETQYF. The CDR3 nucleotides are TGTGCCAGCAGCGTAGGCAGGGGGCGGCAAGAGACCCAGTACTTC.

This clone was picked up one time. The CDR3 DNA reads as TGTGCCAGCAGCTTAGCGCATGGCCCAACGAACACCGGGGAGCTGTTTTTT. Protein product: CASSLAHGPTNTGELFF. The chain carries TRBV7-6 and TRBJ2-2; D gene uncertain. Germline V lookup: CDR1 SGHVS, CDR2 FNYEAQ. The CDR3 consists of 17 residues. V lost 0 bases and J lost 0, with 11 bases in between.

The V call is TRBV11-2, the J call TRBJ2-4; D is perhaps TRBD1 (5 bases). The CDR3 covers 14 residues. Per germline, CDR1 SGHAT and CDR2 FQNNGV. Trimming removed 1 base at V and 8 bases at J, with 12 bases between. CDR3: CASSLVRTSDIQYF. In DNA, the CDR3 is TGTGCCAGCAGCTTAGTCCGGACATCAGACATTCAGTACTTC. Filled out from reference TRBV11-2 and TRBJ2-4, the complete variable domain reads EAGVAQSPRYKIIEKRQSVAFWCNPISGHATLYWYQQILGQGPKLLIQFQNNGVVDDSQLPKDRFSAERLKGVDSTLKIQPAKLEDSAVYLCASSLVRTSDIQYFGAGTRLSVL.

The V call is TRBV5-1, the J call TRBJ2-7; 8 bases are shared with TRBD2. The germline V gene has CDR1 SGHRS and CDR2 YFSETQ. This CDR3 contains 15 residues. The trim removed 4 bases at V and 3 bases at J, leaving 9 bases unmatched. The CDR3 DNA is TGCGCCAGCAGCGAGGGACTAGATCCGGGCTACGAGCAGTACTTC. Its translation is CASSEGLDPGYEQYF.

This rearrangement joins TRBV7-3 to TRBJ2-2; 8 nucleotides match TRBD1. With 5 bases clipped from V and 4 bases from J, the junction kept 9 bases outside the gene matches. Germline CDR1 SGHTA, CDR2 FQGTGA. This CDR3 has 16 residues. CDR3: CASSQGTGRGTGELFF. As DNA, the CDR3 is TGTGCCAGCAGCCAAGGGACAGGTCGGGGCACCGGGGAGCTGTTTTTT.

This clone was detected only a few times. The chain has TRBV5-1 and TRBJ2-1, with 10 bases aligning to TRBD2. Germline CDR1 SGHRS, CDR2 YFSETQ. The J segment lost 9 bases and the V segment lost 3 bases, leaving 0 bases of the junction unmatched. This CDR3 region has 12 residues. CDR3: CASSSSGSEQFF. CDR3 in DNA: TGCGCCAGCAGCTCTAGCGGGAGTGAGCAGTTCTTC. The full variable domain, with the rest looked up from reference TRBV5-1 and TRBJ2-1, is KAGVTQTPRYLIKTRGQQVTLSCSPISGHRSVSWYQQTPGQGLQFLFEYFSETQRNKGNFPGRFSGRQFSNSRSEMNVSTLELGDSALYLCASSSSGSEQFFGPGTRLTVL.

V and J are TRBV29-1 and TRBJ2-1; 10 bases line up with TRBD2. Germline CDR1 reads SQVTM; CDR2 reads ANQGSEA. Unmatched junction bases numbered 7, after V lost 7 bases and J lost 4 bases. This CDR3 region has 14 residues. CDR3 amino acids: CSDRTSGGYNEQFF. For the CDR3, the DNA is TGCAGCGACCGGACTAGCGGAGGGTACAATGAGCAGTTCTTC.

The chain recombines TRBV18 with TRBJ2-6; D uncertain. Germline V lookup: CDR1 KGHSH, CDR2 LQKENI. V lost 3 bases and J lost 4, with 7 bases in between. The CDR3 is 14 residues long. CDR3 sequence (DNA): TGTGCCAGCTCACCCTTCTTGGGGGCCAACGTCCTGACTTTC. Its translation: CASSPFLGANVLTF. Together with reference TRBV18 and TRBJ2-6, the CDR3 gives the full variable domain: NAGVMQNPRHLVRRRGQEARLRCSPMKGHSHVYWYRQLPEEGLKFMVYLQKENIIDESGMPKERFSAEFPKEGPSILRIQQVVRGDSAAYFCASSPFLGANVLTFGAGSRLTVL.

The CDR3 here is CASSLSPGSREQFF. The CDR3 DNA follows: TGTGCCAGCAGCTTGTCTCCTGGGAGTCGGGAGCAGTTCTTC. The chain links TRBV5-6 to TRBJ2-1, with D possibly being TRBD2 (5 bases). The germline V and J ends were trimmed by 1 base and 10 bases, with 15 bases remaining between them. Germline CDR1 is SGHDT and CDR2 is YYEEEE. This CDR3 contains 14 residues.

The chain employs TRBV2 and TRBJ2-1; the D gene is possibly TRBD1 (6 bases). The CDR3 runs 14 residues. V shed 5 bases and J shed 7 bases, with 15 bases lying between them. Per germline, CDR1 SNHLY and CDR2 FYNNEI. In nucleotides, the CDR3 is TGTGCCAGCAGTCTACAGGGTGTTAGGAATGAGCAGTTCTTC. Amino acid sequence: CASSLQGVRNEQFF.

V and J are TRBV6-2 or TRBV6-3 and TRBJ1-2, with 8 bases identical to TRBD1. The germline CDR1 and CDR2 sequences are MNHEY and SVGEGT. The CDR3 has 15 residues. V lost 5 bases and J lost 3; bases outside the gene matches: 8. In DNA form, the CDR3 reads TGTGCCAGCAGTCGACTACAGGGGGAGGACTATGGCTACACCTTC. Encoded protein: CASSRLQGEDYGYTF.